The 29 T cell receptor beta chains reported below all come from one sample, sequenced in a study of blood T cell repertoires in COVID-19. TCRdb keeps only in-frame clones here, not all; method: immunoSEQ multiplex PCR. The table includes some 200,000 clones, around 84% detected once. Specimen: peripheral blood. The receptors derive from an elderly woman with active or convalescent COVID-19.

Here the CDR3 DNA reads TGTGCCAGCAGTGGTTCTAGAGCGGGAGTCAATGAGCAGTTCTTC. Translation gives CASSGSRAGVNEQFF. The chain carries TRBV28 and TRBJ2-1, with TRBD2 matching 8 bases. Germline V gene lookup returns CDR1 MDHEN and CDR2 SYDVKM. The CDR3 is 15 residues long. Trimming took 5 bases from V and 6 from J; bases not matched to a gene: 9. Based on the CDR3 plus reference TRBV28 and TRBJ2-1, the full variable domain is DVKVTQSSRYLVKRTGEKVFLECVQDMDHENMFWYRQDPGLGLRLIYFSYDVKMKEKGDIPEGYSVSREKKERFSLILESASTNQTSMYLCASSGSRAGVNEQFFGPGTRLTVL.

The chain joins TRBV5-1 to TRBJ1-1, with 8 nucleotides matching TRBD1. Germline-derived CDR1 and CDR2 are SGHRS and YFSETQ. The CDR3 is made up of 17 amino acids. J lost 0 bases, V lost 3 bases, and 10 bases had no gene match. CDR3 protein: CASSSDPRQGLNTEAFF. The CDR3 DNA reads TGCGCCAGCAGCTCCGATCCCCGACAGGGGTTGAACACTGAAGCTTTCTTT.

The count of this clone is one. J is TRBJ1-2 and V is TRBV5-6; 10 bases agree with TRBD1. Losses at the gene ends were 4 bases for V and 2 bases for J; bases not matched to a gene: 5. The CDR3 runs to 15 residues. Germline V lookup: CDR1 SGHDT, CDR2 YYEEEE. In DNA, the CDR3 is TGTGCCAGCAGCCCTTTGGGACAGGGGAACTATGGCTACACCTTC. It yields the protein CASSPLGQGNYGYTF.

This chain uses TRBV19 with TRBJ2-2, with D perhaps matching TRBD1 (6 bases). The CDR3 has 15 amino acids. Germline CDR1 LNHDA, CDR2 SQIVND (reference sequence). The V end was cut by 5 bases, the J end by 3 bases, with 13 bases between. The DNA of the CDR3 is TGTGCCAGTAGTCCCCCGGACAGATACACCGGGGAGCTGTTTTTT. It yields the protein CASSPPDRYTGELFF.

J is TRBJ1-2 and V is TRBV3-1 (or the pseudogene TRBV3-2); 7 bases match TRBD1. The germline V gene has CDR1 LGHDT and CDR2 YNNKEL (reference sequence). The CDR3 is 13 amino acids. V shed 8 bases and J 7 bases; nucleotides not matched to a gene: 10. The CDR3 here is CASGLQGNAGYTF. DNA of the CDR3: TGTGCCAGCGGTTTACAGGGGAACGCTGGCTACACCTTC.

The rearrangement joins TRBV28 to TRBJ2-5, with TRBD1 matching 7 bases. The J segment lost 6 bases and the V segment lost 3 bases, leaving 10 bases of the junction unmatched. This CDR3 is 15 amino acids long. Germline CDR1 is MDHEN and CDR2 is SYDVKM. Here the CDR3 DNA reads TGTGCCAGCAGTTTCCGACAGGGTAGCGTGAAGACCCAGTACTTC. Protein sequence: CASSFRQGSVKTQYF.

This rearrangement joins TRBV30 to TRBJ1-1; TRBD1 is a possible D gene (6 bases). V gave up 1 base and J gave up 11 bases, with 17 bases separating them. This CDR3 has 13 amino acids. Germline V gene lookup returns CDR1 GTSNPN and CDR2 SVGIG (reference sequence). CDR3 nucleotides: TGTGCCTGGAGTGGGGTAGGGGGTCCCTTGGCTTTCTTT. This codes for CAWSGVGGPLAFF.

The J gene is TRBJ2-1, the V gene TRBV13; tentative D call: TRBD2 (6 bases). The CDR3 covers 14 residues. Germline V gene data show CDR1 as PRHDT and CDR2 as FYEKMQ (reference sequence). The germline V and J ends were trimmed by 5 bases and 5 bases, with 13 bases remaining between them. In DNA form, the CDR3 reads TGTGCCAGCAGCAAGGGGCCGGGGGACAATGAGCAGTTCTTC. It codes for CASSKGPGDNEQFF.

V usage is TRBV27 and J usage is TRBJ2-7; 9 bases map to TRBD2. J was trimmed by 5 bases and V by 6 bases; bases with no gene match: 8. In germline, CDR1 is MNHEY, CDR2 SMNVEV (reference sequence). The CDR3 is 14 residues long. The CDR3 protein is CASSLLAGSHEQYF. CDR3 coding DNA: TGTGCCAGCAGCCTGCTAGCGGGGAGCCACGAGCAGTACTTC.

This clone was counted a single time. The rearrangement links TRBV4-2 to TRBJ1-2; TRBD1 matches 9 bases. J gave up 0 bases and V 2 bases, and 7 bases lay outside the gene matches. Germline V CDR1 and CDR2: LGHNA, YNFKEQ. CDR3 length equals 17 residues. The CDR3 coding sequence is TGTGCCAGCAGCCAATCCTCTCGGACAGGGGCTAACTATGGCTACACCTTC. Its protein product is CASSQSSRTGANYGYTF.

The chain is built from TRBV15 and TRBJ1-1, with 7 positions matching TRBD1. The CDR3 consists of 13 residues. CDR1 and CDR2 (germline): LNHNV, YYDKDF (reference sequence). V lost 1 base to trimming and J lost 6 bases; unmatched junction nucleotides: 2. CDR3 nucleotide sequence: TGTGCCACCAGCAGAGTCGGGACAGCTGAAGCTTTCTTT. It encodes CATSRVGTAEAFF.

The chain is built from TRBV2 and TRBJ1-5; D may be TRBD1 (6 bases). The V and J ends lost 2 bases and 1 base respectively, with 15 bases between them. CDR3 length: 17 residues. Per the germline V gene, CDR1 is SNHLY and CDR2 is FYNNEI. The CDR3 is CASSERGGAWSNQPQHF. CDR3 bases: TGTGCCAGCAGTGAAAGAGGGGGGGCTTGGAGCAATCAGCCCCAGCATTTT.

The V and J genes are TRBV29-1 and TRBJ1-4, with D possibly being TRBD1 (6 bases). The CDR3 spans 15 residues. In germline, CDR1 is SQVTM, CDR2 ANQGSEA. Deletions cut 6 bases from V and 1 base from J, with 15 bases between. The CDR3 nucleotides are TGCAGCGTGCGCCAATTGGACAGAACTAATGAAAAACTGTTTTTT. It codes for CSVRQLDRTNEKLFF.

This chain joins TRBV5-4 and TRBJ2-3, with D possibly TRBD2 on 5 matching bases. The CDR3 spans 14 residues. Deletions cut 0 bases from V and 1 base from J, with 6 bases between. The germline gives CDR1 SGHNT, CDR2 YYREEE (reference sequence). The DNA for the CDR3 is TGTGCCAGCAGCTTGGCGCGGGGCACAGATACGCAGTATTTT. Protein sequence: CASSLARGTDTQYF.

The rearrangement uses TRBV5-6 and TRBJ1-2, with D unresolved. Germline V lookup: CDR1 SGHDT, CDR2 YYEEEE. Trimming took off 6 bases at V and 4 bases at J, with 16 bases between the two ends. CDR3 size: 14 residues. CDR3 amino acids: CASTQEGFGYGYTF. The CDR3 region has the DNA TGTGCCAGCACCCAGGAGGGCTTCGGCTATGGCTACACCTTC.

V gene TRBV7-2 combines with J gene TRBJ2-3; D not resolved. Per germline, CDR1 SGHTA and CDR2 FQGNSA. This CDR3 spans 12 amino acids. Trimming removed 5 bases at V and 2 bases at J, with 5 bases between. The CDR3 region has the DNA TGTGCCAGCAGCCACTACACAGATACGCAGTATTTT. It encodes CASSHYTDTQYF.

The J gene is TRBJ1-5, the V gene TRBV27; TRBD1 is a possible D gene (6 bases). The CDR3 loop spans 14 amino acids. The germline V gene has CDR1 MNHEY and CDR2 SMNVEV (reference sequence). Trimming took off 10 bases at V and 7 bases at J, with 20 bases between the two ends. This chain's CDR3 is CATRSQGSYQPQHF. In DNA form, the CDR3 reads TGTGCCACCCGTTCACAGGGATCCTACCAGCCCCAGCATTTT.

The chain joins TRBV19 to TRBJ2-2, with a weak D call TRBD2 (5 bases). Looked up from germline, CDR1 is LNHDA and CDR2 is SQIVND (reference sequence). The CDR3 spans 16 residues. V dropped 5 bases and J dropped 7 bases, with 20 bases sitting between them. CDR3 bases: TGTGCCAGTAGTTTCCGTCCTACTCCCGGAGGCGGGGAGCTGTTTTTT. Amino acid sequence: CASSFRPTPGGGELFF.

The chain links TRBV6-5 to TRBJ1-6, with TRBD1 matching 7 bases. The V and J ends lost 3 bases and 6 bases, in that order; junction bases with no gene match: 5. From germline, CDR1 is MNHEY and CDR2 SVGAGI. This CDR3 is 15 amino acids long. DNA for the CDR3: TGTGCCAGCAGTTATAACAGGGGCCTTAATTCACCCCTCCACTTT. Protein product: CASSYNRGLNSPLHF.

The chain combines TRBV7-2 with TRBJ1-1, with a tentative D call TRBD1 (6 bases). Germline CDR1 is SGHTA and CDR2 is FQGNSA. The V end lost 3 bases, the J end lost 4 bases, and 12 bases lay between the germline ends. The CDR3 contains 14 residues. CDR3 loop: CASSFRDIPTEAFF. The CDR3, as DNA: TGTGCCAGCAGCTTCCGGGACATCCCCACTGAAGCTTTCTTT.

J is TRBJ2-7 and V is TRBV7-6; TRBD2 might be the D (6 bases). Trimming stripped 6 bases from V and 6 bases from J, with 18 bases between. This CDR3 has 14 residues. Germline V gives CDR1 SGHVS, CDR2 FNYEAQ. Written as DNA, the CDR3 is TGTGCCAGCAGTTGGCCGGGGGTCACTAGCGAGCAGTACTTC. Translating it yields CASSWPGVTSEQYF.

This sequence joins TRBV9 and TRBJ2-7, with 7 bases matching TRBD2. Trimming took 4 bases from V and 3 from J; bases not matched to a gene: 7. The germline V gene encodes CDR1 SGDLS and CDR2 YYNGEE. The CDR3 is 14 residues long. The chain's CDR3 is CASSPRDYNYEQYF. Here the CDR3 DNA reads TGTGCCAGCAGCCCCCGGGACTACAACTACGAGCAGTACTTC.

The CDR3 sequence: CAWSARRVNQPQHF. The CDR3 region has the DNA TGTGCCTGGAGCGCCCGCAGGGTCAATCAGCCCCAGCATTTT. The chain joins TRBV30 to TRBJ1-5; D is perhaps TRBD1 (5 bases). Trimming took off 3 bases at V and 3 bases at J, with 12 bases between the two ends. CDR3 length equals 14 residues. CDR1 GTSNPN and CDR2 SVGIG come from the germline V gene (reference sequence).

V gene TRBV4-1 combines with J gene TRBJ1-2; possibly TRBD1 for D (5 bases). Germline CDR1 and CDR2: MGHRA and YSYEKL. This CDR3 has 14 residues. Trimming shortened V by 4 bases and J by 4 bases, and 13 bases separated the two germline ends. DNA for the CDR3: TGCGCCAGCAGCCCCAATCCGACAGCCTATGGCTACACCTTC. Residues: CASSPNPTAYGYTF.

The chain carries TRBV29-1 and TRBJ1-2; 7 bases match TRBD1. Looked up from germline, CDR1 is SQVTM and CDR2 is ANQGSEA. This CDR3 region has 13 residues. Trimming removed 7 bases from V and 3 bases from J; junction bases left unmatched: 8. The CDR3 reads CSAWGQGDYGYTF. CDR3 bases: TGCAGCGCCTGGGGGCAGGGGGACTATGGCTACACCTTC. Full variable domain (outside the CDR3, taken from reference TRBV29-1 and TRBJ1-2): SAVISQKPSRDICQRGTSLTIQCQVDSQVTMMFWYRQQPGQSLTLIATANQGSEATYESGFVIDKFPISRPNLTFSTLTVSNMSPEDSSIYLCSAWGQGDYGYTFGSGTRLTVV.

The V call is TRBV7-3, the J call TRBJ1-3, with 10 positions matching TRBD1. The germline V gene has CDR1 SGHTA and CDR2 FQGTGA. CDR3 length: 15 residues. V was pared by 3 bases and J by 4 bases, with 3 bases of the junction left unmatched. The CDR3 loop is CASSLGQGPGNTIYF. As DNA, the CDR3 is TGTGCCAGCAGCTTGGGACAGGGGCCCGGAAACACCATATATTTT.

V and J are TRBV19 and TRBJ1-6; perhaps TRBD1 as D (6 bases). The CDR3 loop spans 14 amino acids. The V end lost 6 bases, the J end lost 5 bases, and 11 bases lay between the germline ends. Germline V lookup: CDR1 LNHDA, CDR2 SQIVND (reference sequence). CDR3 loop: CASSRDTDNSPLHF. The CDR3 region has the DNA TGTGCCAGTAGCCGGGACACGGATAATTCACCCCTCCACTTT.

The V and J genes are TRBV24-1 and TRBJ2-3; TRBD2 matches at 10 bases. V was pared by 3 bases and J by 5 bases, with 1 base of the junction left unmatched. This CDR3 is 14 amino acids long. Germline V gene lookup returns CDR1 KGHDR and CDR2 SFDVKD. CDR3 residues: CATSDSGRGDTQYF. CDR3 sequence (DNA): TGTGCCACCAGTGATAGCGGGAGGGGAGATACGCAGTATTTT.

This clone was seen once. The CDR3 here is CASSLSRDGRGYTF. In DNA form, the CDR3 reads TGTGCCAGCAGTTTATCGAGGGATGGGAGGGGCTACACCTTC. The genes are TRBV27 and TRBJ1-2, with no clear D. Trimming took 0 bases from V and 8 from J, leaving 13 bases between them. The germline V gene has CDR1 MNHEY and CDR2 SMNVEV (reference sequence). The CDR3 is made up of 14 amino acids.